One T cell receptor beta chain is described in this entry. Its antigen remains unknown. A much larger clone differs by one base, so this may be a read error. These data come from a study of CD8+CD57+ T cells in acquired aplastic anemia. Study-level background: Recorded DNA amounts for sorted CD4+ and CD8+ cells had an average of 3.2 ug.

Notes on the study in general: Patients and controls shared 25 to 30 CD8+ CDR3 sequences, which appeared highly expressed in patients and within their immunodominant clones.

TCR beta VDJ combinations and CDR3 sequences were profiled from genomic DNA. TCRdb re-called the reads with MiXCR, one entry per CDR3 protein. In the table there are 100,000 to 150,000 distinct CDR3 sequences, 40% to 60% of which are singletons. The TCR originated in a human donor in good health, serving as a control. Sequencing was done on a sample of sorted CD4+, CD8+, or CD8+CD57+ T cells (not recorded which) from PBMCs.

CDR3 nucleotides: TGTGCCAGCAGTTACGGAGTAGCGGGGGGGAAAACATACAATGAGCAGTTCTTC. This encodes CASSYGVAGGKTYNEQFF. V and J are TRBV6-2 or TRBV6-3 and TRBJ2-1; 11 bases match TRBD2. Germline V gene lookup returns CDR1 MNHEY and CDR2 SVGEGT. The CDR3 consists of 18 residues. V gave up 2 bases and J gave up 4 bases; unmatched junction bases: 10.